This T cell receptor (beta chain) was recorded in a study of blood T cell repertoires in COVID-19. Study-wide background: The study counted Cohort 3 donors as recovered given two negative PCRs, clearance, or symptom resolution. T cells, B-cell-depleted T cells, or PBMCs supplied cDNA or gDNA. Acute-phase and convalescent COVID-19 samples originated in the United States, Italy and Spain.

In assigning cohorts, the study relied on participant-reported clinical history. Profiled with immunoSEQ multiplex PCR; TCRdb holds only in-frame clones, not every one. This table has over 150,000 clones, around 80% appearing once. Trimming left V 4 bases short and J 2 bases short, with 13 bases between. Germline V gene lookup returns CDR1 LNHDA and CDR2 SQIVND (reference sequence). The CDR3 is made up of 15 amino acids. The chain recombines TRBV19 with TRBJ2-3; maybe TRBD1 (5 bases). This receptor was identified in an older woman in a cohort exposed to, infected with or recovered from COVID-19 (not recorded which). Input material: PBMCs or T cells enriched from blood (not recorded which). CDR3 region: CASSTGQGITDTQYF. The CDR3 nucleotides read TGTGCCAGTAGTACAGGTCAGGGAATCACAGATACGCAGTATTTT.